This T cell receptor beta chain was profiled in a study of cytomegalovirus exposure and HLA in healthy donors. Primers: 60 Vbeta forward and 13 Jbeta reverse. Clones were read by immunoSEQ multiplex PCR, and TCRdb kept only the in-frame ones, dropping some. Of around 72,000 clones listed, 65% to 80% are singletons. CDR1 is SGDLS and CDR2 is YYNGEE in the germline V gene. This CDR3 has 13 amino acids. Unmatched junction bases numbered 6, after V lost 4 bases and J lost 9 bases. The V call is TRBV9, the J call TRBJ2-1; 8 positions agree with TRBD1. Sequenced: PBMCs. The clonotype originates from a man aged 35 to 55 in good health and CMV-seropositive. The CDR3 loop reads CASSQQGVGEQFF. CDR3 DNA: TGTGCCAGCAGCCAACAGGGGGTGGGTGAGCAGTTCTTC.